The entry below describes one T cell receptor (beta chain). Here immunoSEQ multiplex PCR was the method, and the copy in TCRdb shows in-frame clones only, minus some. The table lists some 170,000 clones, about 81% of them singletons. The data originate from a study of blood T cell repertoires in COVID-19. The CDR3 totals 16 residues. Deletions cut 1 base from V and 6 bases from J, with 16 bases between. Germline CDR1 SGHTA, CDR2 FQGNSA. The V and J genes are TRBV7-2 and TRBJ1-5, with D perhaps TRBD1 (6 bases). Source material: peripheral blood. This TCR was recovered from a human donor in a cohort sampled during active COVID-19. CDR3: CASSLEIGDTSQPQHF. In nucleotides, the CDR3 is TGTGCCAGCAGCTTAGAAATCGGGGACACAAGTCAGCCCCAGCATTTT.